This T cell receptor beta chain was observed in a study of cytomegalovirus exposure and HLA in healthy donors. 60 Vbeta and 13 Jbeta primers were used in PCR. Sequenced by immunoSEQ multiplex PCR; TCRdb stores in-frame clones only, minus some. The sample has under 250,000 clones; 80% to 85% are singletons. Details on this clone: Its antigen is not identified.

The study's findings and limits: In a later analysis, HLA-associated TCR beta chains were more clonally expanded than equally common others.

CDR1 is SGHVS and CDR2 is FNYEAQ in the germline V gene. The CDR3 is 13 residues long. The V gene lost 5 bases and the J gene lost 3 bases, with 11 bases spanning the gap. The source of this sequence is a woman aged 60-75 years in good health and CMV-seropositive. The sequencing sample was made of PBMCs. This chain links TRBV7-6 with TRBJ2-7; D remains unclear. The CDR3, as DNA: TGTGCCAGCAGCCCCGGAGTTCTCTACGAGCAGTACTTC. Translation: CASSPGVLYEQYF.